The 20 T cell receptor beta chains below were found in one sample sequenced in a study of cytomegalovirus exposure and HLA in healthy donors. Researchers ran the PCR with 60 Vbeta and 13 Jbeta primers. Only in-frame clones appear in the TCRdb table, and some are missing; sequencing was by immunoSEQ multiplex PCR. In the table there are some 150,000 clones, roughly four fifths of which are singletons. Input material: PBMCs. The receptor set was obtained from a man younger than 45 in good health and CMV-seropositive.

This clone was counted between two and nine times. V gene TRBV28 combines with J gene TRBJ2-7, with 7 bases matching TRBD1. Germline V lookup: CDR1 MDHEN, CDR2 SYDVKM. CDR3 size: 13 residues. V lost 6 bases and J lost 4; bases outside the gene matches: 6. This CDR3 reads CASRETGWYEQYF. The CDR3 bases are TGTGCCAGCAGGGAGACAGGGTGGTACGAGCAGTACTTC.

The V and J genes are TRBV19 and TRBJ2-7; D gene uncertain. V lost 3 bases, J lost 2 bases, and 8 bases lay in between. This CDR3 is 13 amino acids long. Germline values: CDR1 LNHDA, CDR2 SQIVND (reference sequence). CDR3 loop: CASSMAPAYEQYF. The CDR3 DNA follows: TGTGCCAGTAGTATGGCCCCCGCCTACGAGCAGTACTTC.

This clone is a singleton in its sample. This chain links TRBV7-6 with TRBJ2-7; the D gene is possibly TRBD2 (5 bases). Trimming removed 4 bases at V and 3 bases at J, with 13 bases between. CDR1 is SGHVS, CDR2 FNYEAQ, per germline. This CDR3 comprises 14 residues. The CDR3 protein is CASSSQLEDYEQYF. CDR3 in DNA: TGTGCCAGCAGCTCGCAGTTGGAGGACTACGAGCAGTACTTC.

This chain connects TRBV15 to TRBJ1-1; 7 bases align to TRBD1. V shed 5 bases, J shed 1 base, and the junction held 4 bases outside the gene matches. In germline, CDR1 is LNHNV, CDR2 YYDKDF (reference sequence). The CDR3 has 14 amino acids. The CDR3 loop is CATSLRQGNTEAFF. Here the CDR3 DNA reads TGTGCCACCAGCCTCCGACAGGGGAACACTGAAGCTTTCTTT.

The chain is built from TRBV2 and TRBJ2-7; TRBD1 is a possible D gene (6 bases). With 8 bases removed from V and 2 bases from J, the gap between germline ends came to 19 bases. This CDR3 comprises 15 residues. Germline values: CDR1 SNHLY, CDR2 FYNNEI. The CDR3 reads CASLGNRVDPYEQYF. The DNA for the CDR3 is TGTGCCAGCCTCGGGAACAGGGTTGATCCCTACGAGCAGTACTTC.

CDR3 sequence reads: CATSRSDRLNTEAFF. The CDR3 DNA sequence: TGTGCCACCAGCAGATCGGACAGACTGAACACTGAAGCTTTCTTT. J is TRBJ1-1 and V is TRBV15; D may be TRBD1 (6 bases). This CDR3 is built from 15 residues. Trimming pared 2 bases from V and 0 bases from J, leaving 10 bases between. The germline gives CDR1 LNHNV, CDR2 YYDKDF (reference sequence).

The chain is built from TRBV12-5 and TRBJ2-3; 14 nucleotides agree with TRBD2. V lost 6 bases to trimming and J lost 0 bases; unmatched junction nucleotides: 17. CDR1 and CDR2 (germline): LGHNT, FRNRAP. The CDR3 has 21 residues. The CDR3 is CASGKAPLRLAGGPSTDTQYF. For the CDR3, the DNA is TGTGCTAGTGGCAAGGCACCTCTGAGACTAGCGGGGGGGCCTAGCACAGATACGCAGTATTTT.

A few counts support this clone. V is TRBV4-1 and J is TRBJ1-6, with TRBD1 as a possible D gene (6 bases). The V gene's germline CDR1 is MGHRA and CDR2 YSYEKL. Trimming stripped 0 bases from V and 7 bases from J, with 10 bases between. The CDR3 loop spans 15 amino acids. The CDR3 loop reads CASSQDTGRNSPLHF. Written as DNA, the CDR3 is TGCGCCAGCAGCCAAGATACAGGGCGAAATTCACCCCTCCACTTT.

The CDR3 bases are TGTGCCAGCAGCTCCTCTAGCGGCTGGTGGGCCGGGGAGCTGTTTTTT. Translation gives CASSSSSGWWAGELFF. The chain combines TRBV7-9 with TRBJ2-2, with TRBD2 matching over 7 bases. V shed 4 bases and J 6 bases; nucleotides not matched to a gene: 11. Germline CDR1 is SEHNR and CDR2 is FQNEAQ (reference sequence). This CDR3 has 16 residues.

For the CDR3, the DNA is TGTGCCAGCAGTCGGACAGGGGGCCGAAGTAACACCATATATTTT. Amino acids: CASSRTGGRSNTIYF. The chain employs TRBV6-1 and TRBJ1-3; 11 bases fit TRBD1. The CDR3 is 15 amino acids. The trim removed 5 bases at V and 7 bases at J, leaving 7 bases unmatched. Germline V gives CDR1 MNHNS, CDR2 SASEGT.

This chain uses TRBV27 with TRBJ2-3; 12 bases are a match to TRBD2. Per germline, CDR1 MNHEY and CDR2 SMNVEV (reference sequence). V trimming: 5 bases; J trimming: 0 bases; junction bases outside the gene matches: 6. This CDR3 has 17 residues. CDR3 sequence reads: CASSRTSGAFSTDTQYF. Written as DNA, the CDR3 is TGTGCCAGCAGTAGGACTAGCGGGGCCTTTAGCACAGATACGCAGTATTTT.

About this clone: Other nucleotide sequences in the sample specify the same CDR3. The chain combines TRBV19 with TRBJ1-5; a weak D match, TRBD1 (6 bases). V was pared by 2 bases and J by 3 bases, with 8 bases between. Germline V gives CDR1 LNHDA, CDR2 SQIVND (reference sequence). The CDR3 sequence is 14 residues long. Here the CDR3 DNA reads TGTGCCAGTAGTATAACAGGGTCCAATCAGCCCCAGCATTTT. It is translated as CASSITGSNQPQHF.

This clone has just a few counts. The V gene is TRBV27, the J gene TRBJ2-3, with 9 bases identical to TRBD2. There are 14 residues in the CDR3. Germline CDR1 is MNHEY and CDR2 is SMNVEV (reference sequence). The V and J ends lost 6 bases and 4 bases, in that order; junction bases with no gene match: 5. In DNA, the CDR3 is TGTGCCAGCAGGACGGCGGGAGGGGCAGATACGCAGTATTTT. This translates into CASRTAGGADTQYF.

The V gene is TRBV7-9, the J gene TRBJ2-5; D not certain. The CDR3 is made up of 15 amino acids. CDR1 is SEHNR, CDR2 FQNEAQ, per germline (reference sequence). V was clipped by 2 bases and J by 1 base, with 11 bases between them. CDR3 in amino acids: CASSLIPSFQETQYF. The CDR3, as DNA: TGTGCCAGCAGCTTAATCCCCTCTTTCCAAGAGACCCAGTACTTC.

This chain joins TRBV4-3 and TRBJ1-2; D is possibly TRBD1 (6 bases). V was clipped by 0 bases and J by 3 bases, with 11 bases between them. The CDR3 contains 15 residues. Germline CDR1 and CDR2: LGHNA and YSLEER. The CDR3 loop reads CASSQDGGADYGYTF. DNA of the CDR3: TGCGCCAGCAGCCAAGATGGGGGGGCCGACTATGGCTACACCTTC.

The chain links TRBV6-6 to TRBJ1-5, with 9 positions matching TRBD1. CDR3 size: 16 residues. Unmatched junction bases numbered 2, after V lost 2 bases and J lost 0 bases. Germline loops: CDR1 MNHNY, CDR2 SVGAGI (reference sequence). The CDR3 is CASSYGTGYSNQPQHF. CDR3 coding DNA: TGTGCCAGCAGTTACGGGACAGGGTATAGCAATCAGCCCCAGCATTTT.

Only a few counts were recorded for this clone. CDR3 DNA sequence: TGTGCCAGCAGTCCCCTGGGCCAGGGCGCCAATGGCTACACCTTC. Amino acid sequence: CASSPLGQGANGYTF. The V gene is TRBV27, the J gene TRBJ1-2, with a weak D call TRBD1 (5 bases). V dropped 5 bases and J dropped 6 bases, with 19 bases sitting between them. Germline assignment: CDR1 MNHEY and CDR2 SMNVEV (reference sequence). The CDR3 has 15 amino acids.

This clone was recorded a few times. The chain carries TRBV11-2 and TRBJ2-4; D gene ambiguous. V was clipped by 2 bases and J by 4 bases, with 6 bases between them. The CDR3 loop spans 13 amino acids. From germline, CDR1 is SGHAT and CDR2 FQNNGV. The CDR3 spells CASSLISKNIQYF. In DNA form, the CDR3 reads TGTGCCAGCAGCTTAATCTCGAAAAACATTCAGTACTTC.

The chain uses TRBV5-1 and TRBJ2-1; TRBD1 is a possible D gene (5 bases). The CDR3 spans 14 residues. CDR1 and CDR2 from the germline V gene are SGHRS and YFSETQ. The V end was cut by 0 bases, the J end by 4 bases, with 8 bases between. Here the CDR3 DNA reads TGCGCCAGCAGCTTGGGACAGCTTTACAATGAGCAGTTCTTC. It codes for CASSLGQLYNEQFF. Combining the CDR3 with reference TRBV5-1 and TRBJ2-1 gives the whole variable domain KAGVTQTPRYLIKTRGQQVTLSCSPISGHRSVSWYQQTPGQGLQFLFEYFSETQRNKGNFPGRFSGRQFSNSRSEMNVSTLELGDSALYLCASSLGQLYNEQFFGPGTRLTVL.

The gene calls are TRBV28 and TRBJ1-1; D ambiguous. The germline V gene encodes CDR1 MDHEN and CDR2 SYDVKM. CDR3 length: 12 amino acids. Trimming removed 5 bases at V and 11 bases at J, with 15 bases between. The chain's CDR3 is CASSARVSEAFF. CDR3 nucleotides: TGTGCCAGCAGTGCTAGAGTAAGTGAGGCTTTCTTT.